This T cell receptor (beta chain) was recorded in a study of metastatic and nonmetastatic thyroid tumors. Overall study: Repertoires of blood and of tissue (tumor or nodule) from malignant and benign thyroid patients were compared.

In the authors' workflow: Built for papillary thyroid cancer, a distant-metastasis classifier drew on CDR3 differences across clinicopathological groups. TCRdb reprocessed the PCR reads via MiXCR. The V and J calls were not made by the authors but by TCRdb's processing. Of some 55,000 clones in the sample, 20% to 25% were seen once. Each patient went into thyroid surgery without having received any treatment. Study-wide results and caveats: Relative to benign nodules, malignant thyroid tumors were reportedly characterized by significantly elevated TCR beta diversity in blood and tumor.

With respect to this clone: The antigen remains unidentified. At one end the junction does not follow the germline gene, possibly because of a read error.

Source material: blood. The origin of this receptor is a female donor with papillary thyroid cancer or a benign thyroid nodule (not recorded which). Some clones in this sample may be carry-over from other donors' samples.

The CDR3 nucleotides read TGTGCCAGCACCACAACCTCAGATTCGCAGTATTTT. It encodes CASTTTSDSQYF. This chain links TRBV28 with TRBJ2-3; no clear D. The CDR3 totals 12 residues. Germline CDR1 reads MDHEN; CDR2 reads SYDVKM.